This TCR beta chain is drawn from a study of blood T cell repertoires in COVID-19. In the source study's methods: The assay estimated nucleated cells by amplifying reference gene primers. Measured with immunoSEQ multiplex PCR; TCRdb has only the in-frame clones, and not every one. V, J and clone size reflect that table, while D and trimming were determined from the DNA. The table shows around 200,000 clones, with around four fifths occurring only once. CDR1 is LNHNV and CDR2 is YYDKDF in the germline V gene (reference sequence). The CDR3 is made up of 16 amino acids. Trimming at V came to 4 bases and at J to 2 bases, leaving 9 bases not matched to a gene.

The TCR comes from a woman aged 65 to 85 with COVID-19, enrolled during active disease. The chain carries TRBV15 and TRBJ2-5; 8 positions match TRBD2. The sequenced sample consisted of peripheral blood. CDR3 region: CATSIRTSRRQETQYF. The CDR3 DNA reads as TGTGCCACCAGCATCCGGACTAGCAGAAGACAAGAGACCCAGTACTTC.